A single T cell receptor beta chain is shown here with its context. Its antigen is as yet unknown. The CDR3 runs 14 residues. Germline V gene lookup returns CDR1 SEHNR and CDR2 FQNEAQ (reference sequence). The V end lost 6 bases, the J end lost 0 bases, and 11 bases lay between the germline ends. It was the approximately 130-subject validation cohort, separate from the approximately 620-subject first cohort, to which the donors belonged. The record originates from a study of cytomegalovirus exposure and HLA in healthy donors. The wider study: The roughly 670 first-cohort repertoires shared a platform with the approximately 120 validation repertoires, as reported in a later analysis. Study-level points and caveats: Cytomegalovirus association was assigned to some 160 TCR beta chains. Per published reports, the classifier diagnosed cytomegalovirus status with high specificity and sensitivity.

The table came from immunoSEQ multiplex PCR; TCRdb's copy has only in-frame clones and leaves some out. The data show around 71,000 clones, approximately 94% seen once. The rearrangement uses TRBV7-9 and TRBJ2-5; the D gene is possibly TRBD2 (6 bases). This TCR came from a young man in good health and CMV-seropositive. Sequenced sample: PBMCs. The CDR3 DNA is TGTGCCAGCAGGTCGAAGCGGGACCAAGAGACCCAGTACTTC. Residues: CASRSKRDQETQYF.